This TCR beta chain was observed in a study of human T cells and chemical hapten exposure. TCRdb recomputed calls from the RACE reads with MiXCR, one row per CDR3 protein. The repertoire holds 130,000 or so distinct CDR3 sequences, with approximately 10% as singletons. Time point here: patch test 3, about 24 weeks after DPC sensitization. Treatment indicated: therapeutic diphenylcyclopropenone sensitization with weekly scalp DPC. The sample here was whole blood, taken in connection with sensitization to the hapten diphenylcyclopropenone (DPC). The TCR was taken from a woman aged 50 to 65 with alopecia areata. Some clones in this sample may be carry-over from other donors' samples.

In DNA, the CDR3 is TGTGCTAGTGGTTTTAGCAGGGGGGCTGAAGCTTTCTTT. As protein: CASGFSRGAEAFF. V and J are TRBV12-5 and TRBJ1-1, with 7 bases identical to TRBD1. Germline V lookup: CDR1 LGHNT, CDR2 FRNRAP. The ends lost 3 bases at V and 6 bases at J; junction bases unmatched: 4. The CDR3 contains 13 residues. Full variable domain (rest looked up from reference TRBV12-5 and TRBJ1-1): DARVTQTPRHKVTEMGQEVTMRCQPILGHNTVFWYRQTMMQGLELLAYFRNRAPLDDSGMPKDRFSAEMPDATLATLKIQPSEPRDSAVYFCASGFSRGAEAFFGQGTRLTVV.